The 27 T cell receptor beta chains reported below all come from one sample, sequenced in a study of blood T cell repertoires in COVID-19. Using immunoSEQ multiplex PCR, the repertoire was profiled, and TCRdb retains in-frame clones only, with some absent. The sample comprises just under 65,000 clones, roughly three quarters of which are singletons, and 14% rests with the top ten. Sequencing input: peripheral blood. The source of these receptors is a man in his fifties or sixties with COVID-19, enrolled during active disease.

The chain carries TRBV24-1 and TRBJ1-1; weak D call: TRBD1 (5 bases). CDR3 size: 13 residues. Trimming pared 8 bases from V and 1 base from J, leaving 10 bases between. CDR1 and CDR2 from the germline V gene are KGHDR and SFDVKD. The CDR3 DNA sequence: TGTGCCACCACGGAGGGGACGAACACTGAAGCTTTCTTT. This translates into CATTEGTNTEAFF.

This clone has a handful of counts. The rearrangement joins TRBV13 to TRBJ2-7, with 7 bases aligning to TRBD2. Looked up from germline, CDR1 is PRHDT and CDR2 is FYEKMQ (reference sequence). This CDR3 spans 15 amino acids. Trimming cost V 2 bases and J 2 bases; bases outside gene matches: 6. The CDR3 loop reads CASSLTGTNTYEQYF. The CDR3 DNA sequence: TGTGCCAGCAGCTTAACCGGGACTAATACCTACGAGCAGTACTTC.

In DNA form, the CDR3 reads TGTGCCACCAGTGATGGGAGCGGGAGGGCCCCAGATACGCAGTATTTT. Translated: CATSDGSGRAPDTQYF. J is TRBJ2-3 and V is TRBV24-1, with 10 bases identical to TRBD2. CDR1 KGHDR and CDR2 SFDVKD come from the germline V gene. The CDR3 consists of 16 residues. With V trimmed by 3 bases and J by 4 bases, 6 bases remained unmatched.

This clone was seen only a few times. The J gene is TRBJ1-5, the V gene TRBV19; 9 nucleotides line up with TRBD1. Trimming cost V 5 bases and J 6 bases; bases outside gene matches: 5. Germline V gene data show CDR1 as LNHDA and CDR2 as SQIVND (reference sequence). CDR3 size: 14 residues. The CDR3 sequence is CASSPTGGAQPQHF. CDR3 nucleotide sequence: TGTGCCAGTAGTCCGACAGGGGGGGCTCAGCCCCAGCATTTT.

CDR3 amino acids: CAWSVLKTQYF. The DNA of the CDR3 is TGTGCCTGGAGTGTACTTAAGACCCAGTACTTC. This sequence joins TRBV30 and TRBJ2-5, with D unresolved. V lost 0 bases and J lost 6, with 5 bases in between. The germline V gene encodes CDR1 GTSNPN and CDR2 SVGIG (reference sequence). The CDR3 has 11 residues.

V gene TRBV19 combines with J gene TRBJ1-5; possible D gene TRBD1, 6 bases. Germline V CDR1 and CDR2: LNHDA, SQIVND (reference sequence). The CDR3 sequence is 17 residues long. V was clipped by 1 base and J by 4 bases, with 17 bases between them. The CDR3 spells CASSIAGVQGENQPQHF. CDR3 nucleotides: TGTGCCAGTAGTATAGCGGGCGTACAGGGAGAGAATCAGCCCCAGCATTTT.

This clone was observed a few times. The V and J genes are TRBV3-1 (or the pseudogene TRBV3-2) and TRBJ1-5; TRBD1 is a possible D gene (5 bases). Trimming took 3 bases from V and 4 from J, leaving 16 bases between them. Germline CDR1 and CDR2: LGHDT and YNNKEL (reference sequence). The CDR3 runs to 16 residues. The CDR3 loop reads CASSQSEGVSNQPQHF. The CDR3 DNA reads TGTGCCAGCAGCCAGAGCGAAGGGGTGAGTAATCAGCCCCAGCATTTT.

This clone has a handful of counts. The chain couples TRBV10-1 to TRBJ2-3; D not resolved. Germline V gene data show CDR1 as WNHNN and CDR2 as SYGVQD (reference sequence). This CDR3 contains 13 residues. V lost 6 bases and J 3 bases, leaving 10 bases between the germline ends. The CDR3 sequence is CASSRDTTDTQYF. The CDR3 DNA sequence: TGCGCCAGCAGCCGAGACACGACAGATACGCAGTATTTT.

V is TRBV24-1 and J is TRBJ2-5, with 7 positions matching TRBD1. The CDR3 is 15 amino acids. With 3 bases clipped from V and 4 bases from J, the junction kept 7 bases outside the gene matches. Germline lookup yields CDR1 KGHDR and CDR2 SFDVKD. CDR3 protein: CATSDLAYRGETQYF. The CDR3 DNA follows: TGTGCCACCAGTGATCTTGCTTACAGGGGAGAGACCCAGTACTTC.

The chain recombines TRBV2 with TRBJ2-1; no definite D call. This CDR3 spans 15 amino acids. V was cut by 2 bases and J by 12 bases, with 20 bases left in between. From germline, CDR1 is SNHLY and CDR2 FYNNEI. The CDR3 reads CASSENRGDGVWQFF. The CDR3 DNA sequence: TGTGCCAGCAGTGAAAATCGCGGAGACGGAGTGTGGCAGTTCTTC.

This chain links TRBV19 with TRBJ2-7, with D possibly TRBD1 on 5 matching bases. V was shortened by 4 bases and J by 2 bases, with 15 bases between the two germline ends. This CDR3 region has 15 residues. From germline, CDR1 is LNHDA and CDR2 SQIVND (reference sequence). CDR3 sequence: CASSSYRIGAYEQYF. CDR3 sequence (DNA): TGTGCCAGTAGTAGCTACAGGATTGGGGCCTACGAGCAGTACTTC.

This sequence joins TRBV5-1 and TRBJ1-2; D not resolved. The CDR3 runs to 14 residues. Trimming stripped 6 bases from V and 4 bases from J, with 16 bases between. Germline CDR1 and CDR2: SGHRS and YFSETQ. CDR3 protein: CASNEQEGTYGYTF. DNA of the CDR3: TGCGCCAGCAATGAACAAGAGGGTACCTATGGCTACACCTTC.

This rearrangement joins TRBV19 to TRBJ2-2; maybe TRBD2 (5 bases). The V and J ends lost 6 bases and 4 bases respectively, with 12 bases between them. This CDR3 spans 14 amino acids. Germline V CDR1 and CDR2: LNHDA, SQIVND (reference sequence). The CDR3 loop is CASSPLGSTGELFF. In DNA, the CDR3 is TGTGCCAGTAGCCCTCTGGGGAGCACCGGGGAGCTGTTTTTT.

The chain uses TRBV3-1 (or the pseudogene TRBV3-2) and TRBJ2-7; D not resolved. Trimming took 1 base from V and 4 from J, leaving 5 bases between them. CDR3 size: 12 residues. Germline assignment: CDR1 LGHDT and CDR2 YNNKEL (reference sequence). The CDR3 DNA sequence: TGTGCCAGCAGCCAAGTCCCATACGAGCAGTACTTC. Translated: CASSQVPYEQYF.

The rearrangement uses TRBV28 and TRBJ2-6; D possibly corresponds to TRBD2 (5 bases). The CDR3 runs 15 residues. V was cut by 6 bases and J by 4 bases, with 13 bases left in between. Germline CDR1 MDHEN, CDR2 SYDVKM. The CDR3 DNA reads as TGTGCCAGCAGCCGTCCGGGGTCCGGGGCCAACGTCCTGACTTTC. Encoded protein: CASSRPGSGANVLTF. Using reference TRBV28 and TRBJ2-6 for the parts outside the CDR3, the full variable domain is DVKVTQSSRYLVKRTGEKVFLECVQDMDHENMFWYRQDPGLGLRLIYFSYDVKMKEKGDIPEGYSVSREKKERFSLILESASTNQTSMYLCASSRPGSGANVLTFGAGSRLTVL.

V usage is TRBV9 and J usage is TRBJ2-1, with 7 bases that match TRBD2. The CDR3 loop spans 14 amino acids. V gave up 0 bases and J gave up 6 bases; unmatched junction bases: 3. Germline V gene sequence: CDR1 SGDLS, CDR2 YYNGEE. CDR3 nucleotides: TGTGCCAGCAGCGTAGAACCGGGGGGCAATGAGCAGTTCTTC. This encodes CASSVEPGGNEQFF.

In its sample, this clone was seen a few times. J is TRBJ2-1 and V is TRBV19, with D possibly being TRBD2 (6 bases). V was shortened by 3 bases and J by 5 bases, with 17 bases between the two germline ends. The CDR3 runs to 16 residues. Germline V gene lookup returns CDR1 LNHDA and CDR2 SQIVND (reference sequence). CDR3 nucleotide sequence: TGTGCCAGTAGTATGGATCCCGGGAGTCGTGACAATGAGCAGTTCTTC. It specifies CASSMDPGSRDNEQFF.

The chain joins TRBV2 to TRBJ2-3; a possible D gene is TRBD2 (5 bases). The CDR3 runs to 14 residues. Germline V gene lookup returns CDR1 SNHLY and CDR2 FYNNEI. The V end was cut by 2 bases, the J end by 3 bases, with 9 bases between. CDR3 sequence reads: CASSEIAFTDTQYF. As DNA, the CDR3 is TGTGCCAGCAGTGAAATAGCGTTTACAGATACGCAGTATTTT.

The rearrangement links TRBV29-1 to TRBJ2-5; tentatively, D is TRBD1 (5 bases). V lost 7 bases and J lost 5, with 11 bases in between. CDR1 is SQVTM and CDR2 is ANQGSEA in the germline V gene. The CDR3 sequence is 11 residues long. The CDR3 reads CSAQGWETQYF. DNA for the CDR3: TGCAGCGCCCAGGGTTGGGAGACCCAGTACTTC.

The chain joins TRBV11-3 to TRBJ1-3; no reliable D call. CDR1 is SGHNT, CDR2 YENEEA, per germline. This CDR3 region has 14 residues. With 5 bases removed from V and 2 bases from J, the gap between germline ends came to 10 bases. CDR3 nucleotides: TGTGCCAGCAGCACCGACATCACTGGAAACACCATATATTTT. Encoded protein: CASSTDITGNTIYF.

This rearrangement joins TRBV19 to TRBJ2-7, with D possibly matching TRBD1 (6 bases). Per germline, CDR1 LNHDA and CDR2 SQIVND (reference sequence). Between the trimmed V and J ends, which lost 3 bases and 3 bases, there was a span of 15 bases. The CDR3 runs 15 residues. The CDR3 bases are TGTGCCAGTAGTATCAACAGGGACCCCTACTACGAGCAGTACTTC. As protein: CASSINRDPYYEQYF.

V is TRBV9 and J is TRBJ2-3; 10 bases fit TRBD2. This CDR3 is built from 17 residues. Germline CDR1 reads SGDLS; CDR2 reads YYNGEE. Losses at the gene ends were 4 bases for V and 2 bases for J; bases not matched to a gene: 10. The CDR3 region is CASSPPTGLADTDTQYF. In DNA, the CDR3 is TGTGCCAGCAGCCCTCCTACAGGACTAGCGGACACAGATACGCAGTATTTT.

The CDR3 loop is CAIRDSNNEQFF. The DNA of the CDR3 is TGTGCCATCAGGGACAGTAACAATGAGCAGTTCTTC. The V and J genes are TRBV10-3 and TRBJ2-1; possible D gene TRBD1, 6 bases. The V gene lost 6 bases and the J gene lost 5 bases, with 8 bases spanning the gap. Germline CDR1 reads ENHRY; CDR2 reads SYGVKD. The CDR3 consists of 12 residues.

The CDR3 protein is CASSLELTVGGELFF. The CDR3 DNA follows: TGTGCCAGCAGCTTAGAGCTTACTGTCGGCGGGGAGCTGTTTTTT. This chain connects TRBV11-1 to TRBJ2-2, with D unresolved. Trimming removed 1 base at V and 7 bases at J, with 13 bases between. Germline CDR1 reads SGHAT; CDR2 reads FQDESV (reference sequence). CDR3 length: 15 amino acids. Full variable domain (remainder filled in from reference TRBV11-1 and TRBJ2-2): EAEVAQSPRYKITEKSQAVAFWCDPISGHATLYWYRQILGQGPELLVQFQDESVVDDSQLPKDRFSAERLKGVDSTLKIQPAELGDSAMYLCASSLELTVGGELFFGEGSRLTVL.

The chain couples TRBV3-1 (or the pseudogene TRBV3-2) to TRBJ2-2, with D possibly TRBD1 on 6 matching bases. With 0 bases removed from V and 4 bases from J, the gap between germline ends came to 15 bases. The CDR3 sequence is 17 residues long. The germline V gene encodes CDR1 LGHDT and CDR2 YNNKEL (reference sequence). CDR3 in DNA: TGTGCCAGCAGCCAAGATGACAGGACATTCTTCACCGGGGAGCTGTTTTTT. It encodes CASSQDDRTFFTGELFF.

This clone is a singleton in its sample. V and J are TRBV7-9 and TRBJ2-2, with 8 positions matching TRBD2. The CDR3 contains 19 residues. Germline values: CDR1 SEHNR, CDR2 FQNEAQ (reference sequence). This chain's CDR3 is CANGATGTRGFANTGELFF. In nucleotides, the CDR3 is TGTGCAAACGGGGCGACTGGGACTAGGGGGTTCGCGAACACCGGGGAGCTGTTTTTT.

This rearrangement joins TRBV5-1 to TRBJ2-1, with TRBD1 matching 9 bases. V lost 4 bases and J lost 7; bases outside the gene matches: 3. This CDR3 is 13 amino acids long. Germline CDR1 is SGHRS and CDR2 is YFSETQ. The chain's CDR3 is CASSDGTGNEQFF. CDR3 bases: TGCGCCAGCAGCGACGGGACAGGGAATGAGCAGTTCTTC.